The next 21 T cell receptor beta chains were all read from a single sample in a study of cytomegalovirus exposure and HLA in healthy donors. Use of 60 Vbeta and 13 Jbeta primers characterized the PCR. TCRdb's table, derived via immunoSEQ multiplex PCR, lists solely in-frame clones and lacks some. The table has 140,000 to 150,000 clones, roughly 71% seen once. Specimen: PBMCs. The origin of the receptors is a young man in good health and CMV-seronegative.

The J gene is TRBJ2-5, the V gene TRBV28; 7 positions agree with TRBD1. The CDR3 runs to 17 residues. V lost 4 bases to trimming and J lost 0 bases; unmatched junction nucleotides: 11. Germline lookup yields CDR1 MDHEN and CDR2 SYDVKM. The CDR3 bases are TGTGCCAGCAGTTCTCTGGTGGGGACAGTGTACCAAGAGACCCAGTACTTC. It encodes CASSSLVGTVYQETQYF.

The genes are TRBV11-3 and TRBJ2-5; 10 bases align to TRBD2. The V gene's germline CDR1 is SGHNT and CDR2 YENEEA. Trimming removed 4 bases from V and 5 bases from J; junction bases left unmatched: 4. This CDR3 is built from 14 residues. CDR3 loop: CASSSSGGLETQYF. The CDR3 DNA reads as TGTGCCAGCAGCTCTAGCGGGGGTCTGGAGACCCAGTACTTC.

This clone was picked up one time. The V call is TRBV27, the J call TRBJ2-5; TRBD1 matches at 7 bases. The J call may be faulty, since TRBJ2-7 better matches the DNA end. From germline, CDR1 is MNHEY and CDR2 SMNVEV (reference sequence). CDR3 length equals 14 residues. This CDR3 reads CASSLRQGSNEQYF. The CDR3 bases are TGTGCCAGCAGTTTAAGACAGGGTAGCAACGAGCAGTACTTC.

V and J are TRBV14 and TRBJ2-7, with a tentative D call TRBD1 (6 bases). There are 14 residues in the CDR3. The germline gives CDR1 SGHDN, CDR2 FVKESK. V shed 8 bases and J shed 5 bases, with 19 bases lying between them. Here the CDR3 reads CASGTVGARHEQYF. The CDR3 DNA reads as TGTGCCAGCGGCACCGTGGGGGCGCGGCACGAGCAGTACTTC.

The genes are TRBV5-4 and TRBJ1-1; no clear D gene. Germline V gene data show CDR1 as SGHNT and CDR2 as YYREEE (reference sequence). Deletions cut 4 bases from V and 3 bases from J, with 10 bases between. The CDR3 totals 13 residues. CDR3 DNA sequence: TGTGCCAGCAGCGACGGGAGGTACACTGAAGCTTTCTTT. Protein sequence: CASSDGRYTEAFF.

This clone came up a few times. This chain connects TRBV19 to TRBJ2-1; D not resolved. V lost 3 bases and J 7 bases, leaving 10 bases between the germline ends. Germline CDR1 and CDR2: LNHDA and SQIVND (reference sequence). This CDR3 region has 13 residues. The CDR3 here is CASSINDRNEQFF. The CDR3 nucleotides are TGTGCCAGTAGTATTAACGATAGAAATGAGCAGTTCTTC.

This clone was detected only once. Sequence at one end of the junction differs from germline and may be a read error. The chain couples TRBV7-9 to TRBJ2-5; TRBD1 is a possible D gene (6 bases). The CDR3 is 13 amino acids. From germline, CDR1 is SEHNR and CDR2 FQNEAQ (reference sequence). The CDR3 protein is CSSSRGQQETQYF. CDR3 nucleotides: TGTTCCAGCAGCCGTGGACAGCAAGAGACCCAGTACTTC.

The V gene is TRBV6-5, the J gene TRBJ1-3, with no clear D. The CDR3 has 13 residues. The germline V gene has CDR1 MNHEY and CDR2 SVGAGI. Trimming stripped 2 bases from V and 3 bases from J, with 5 bases between. CDR3 amino acids: CASSYNYGNTIYF. The CDR3 nucleotides are TGTGCCAGCAGTTACAACTATGGAAACACCATATATTTT.

The chain joins TRBV5-1 to TRBJ2-1; 7 bases are a match to TRBD1. After removal of 0 bases from V and 2 bases from J, the junction contained 2 bases not matched to a gene. The germline CDR1 and CDR2 sequences are SGHRS and YFSETQ. CDR3 length: 15 amino acids. CDR3 residues: CASSLVGQTYNEQFF. Written as DNA, the CDR3 is TGCGCCAGCAGCTTGGTGGGACAGACCTACAATGAGCAGTTCTTC.

V is TRBV28 and J is TRBJ1-5; a weak D match, TRBD1 (5 bases). CDR3 size: 12 residues. The V gene lost 8 bases and the J gene lost 4 bases, with 9 bases spanning the gap. Germline V gives CDR1 MDHEN, CDR2 SYDVKM. The CDR3 reads CASLQVNQPQHF. CDR3 nucleotide sequence: TGTGCCAGCTTACAGGTTAATCAGCCCCAGCATTTT.

V and J are TRBV2 and TRBJ2-7; 9 bases line up with TRBD1. Losses at the gene ends were 6 bases for V and 5 bases for J; bases not matched to a gene: 8. The CDR3 sequence is 14 residues long. Germline V gene lookup returns CDR1 SNHLY and CDR2 FYNNEI. The CDR3 reads CASRRDRVSNEQYF. The CDR3 DNA follows: TGTGCCAGCAGGAGGGACAGGGTTTCCAACGAGCAGTACTTC.

This chain connects TRBV27 to TRBJ2-7; the D gene is possibly TRBD1 (6 bases). CDR3 length equals 14 residues. The germline gives CDR1 MNHEY, CDR2 SMNVEV (reference sequence). V lost 3 bases and J lost 0, with 9 bases in between. CDR3 sequence: CASSFMDSSYEQYF. CDR3 DNA sequence: TGTGCCAGCAGTTTTATGGACAGCTCCTACGAGCAGTACTTC.

In the case of this clone: The junction and the germline gene differ at one end; a read error may be behind it. The chain uses TRBV30 and TRBJ2-6; TRBD1 matches at 7 bases. Looked up from germline, CDR1 is GTSNPN and CDR2 is SVGIG (reference sequence). This CDR3 comprises 17 residues. The CDR3 protein is CAWSVGTVSSGANGLTF. CDR3 DNA sequence: TGTGCCTGGAGTGTAGGGACAGTAAGCTCTGGGGCCAACGGCCTGACTTTC.

This chain uses TRBV27 with TRBJ2-7; weak D call: TRBD1 (5 bases). The CDR3 is made up of 14 amino acids. The germline V gene encodes CDR1 MNHEY and CDR2 SMNVEV (reference sequence). V was clipped by 2 bases and J by 1 base, with 9 bases between them. In DNA, the CDR3 is TGTGCCAGCAGTTTACGGACAACATCCTACGAGCAGTACTTC. This sequence encodes CASSLRTTSYEQYF.

This clone appeared once. V gene TRBV28 combines with J gene TRBJ1-4, with D perhaps matching TRBD1 (5 bases). The CDR3 contains 15 residues. In germline, CDR1 is MDHEN, CDR2 SYDVKM. Trimming removed 3 bases at V and 8 bases at J, with 16 bases between. The CDR3 DNA reads TGTGCCAGCAGTTTCAGCAGGGCAGGAACCGAAAAACTGTTTTTT. It yields the protein CASSFSRAGTEKLFF.

The chain combines TRBV13 with TRBJ1-6; D gene ambiguous. Trimming left V 7 bases short and J 4 bases short, with 11 bases between. Germline CDR1 and CDR2: PRHDT and FYEKMQ (reference sequence). The CDR3 consists of 14 residues. The CDR3 reads CASTFGRYNSPLHF. The CDR3 region has the DNA TGTGCCAGCACATTTGGGAGATATAATTCACCCCTCCACTTT.

This chain uses TRBV19 with TRBJ2-1, with 7 nucleotides matching TRBD2. The trim removed 9 bases at V and 2 bases at J, leaving 10 bases unmatched. Germline loops: CDR1 LNHDA, CDR2 SQIVND (reference sequence). The CDR3 has 15 amino acids. The CDR3 region has the DNA TGTGCCAGCACTCGGGGGGACCCAACCTACAATGAGCAGTTCTTC. Amino acid sequence: CASTRGDPTYNEQFF.

This sequence joins TRBV5-4 and TRBJ2-7, with 7 nucleotides matching TRBD2. The CDR3 has 14 residues. Trimming removed 4 bases from V and 7 bases from J; junction bases left unmatched: 11. Germline V gives CDR1 SGHNT, CDR2 YYREEE (reference sequence). The CDR3 DNA follows: TGTGCCAGCAGCCCCGGGGAGGGCGGAGGTGAGCAGTACTTC. Its protein is CASSPGEGGGEQYF.

The chain carries TRBV7-9 and TRBJ1-1; maybe TRBD1 (5 bases). The CDR3 totals 13 residues. Looked up from germline, CDR1 is SEHNR and CDR2 is FQNEAQ (reference sequence). V lost 4 bases, J lost 2 bases, and 8 bases lay in between. The CDR3 nucleotides read TGTGCCAGCAGCTGGCAGGGAAACACTGAAGCTTTCTTT. This codes for CASSWQGNTEAFF. Based on the CDR3 plus reference TRBV7-9 and TRBJ1-1, the full variable domain is DTGVSQNPRHKITKRGQNVTFRCDPISEHNRLYWYRQTLGQGPEFLTYFQNEAQLEKSRLLSDRFSAERPKGSFSTLEIQRTEQGDSAMYLCASSWQGNTEAFFGQGTRLTVV.

V gene TRBV18 combines with J gene TRBJ1-1; 7 bases are shared with TRBD1. Germline values: CDR1 KGHSH, CDR2 LQKENI. Losses at the gene ends were 9 bases for V and 2 bases for J; bases not matched to a gene: 6. The CDR3 spans 13 residues. The CDR3 DNA reads TGTGCCAGTCAAGGACAGGAAAACACTGAAGCTTTCTTT. Its protein is CASQGQENTEAFF.

The V call is TRBV5-1, the J call TRBJ2-4, with TRBD1 as a possible D gene (6 bases). The CDR3 extends over 17 amino acids. Germline CDR1 reads SGHRS; CDR2 reads YFSETQ. V lost 4 bases and J lost 2, with 19 bases in between. The CDR3 sequence is CASSADVIQGTKNIQYF. The DNA of the CDR3 is TGCGCCAGCAGCGCCGACGTAATACAGGGAACCAAAAACATTCAGTACTTC.